The 5 T cell receptor beta chains listed next were all sequenced from one sample in a study of technical replicates of blood from a handful of donors. Measured with immunoSEQ multiplex PCR; TCRdb has only the in-frame clones, and not every one. Here the sample spans tens of thousands of clones, about 92% being singletons. Material: T cells isolated from PBMCs. The receptors here all came from a human donor in good health.

This chain links TRBV6-5 with TRBJ2-7; 9 bases match TRBD1. Germline CDR1 MNHEY, CDR2 SVGAGI. Losses at the gene ends were 2 bases for V and 4 bases for J; bases not matched to a gene: 3. This CDR3 comprises 14 residues. CDR3 sequence: CASSYGQGRYEQYF. The CDR3 DNA reads TGTGCCAGCAGTTACGGACAGGGGCGGTACGAGCAGTACTTC.

The chain is built from TRBV7-9 and TRBJ2-2; D is ambiguous. The CDR3 totals 13 residues. Deletions cut 5 bases from V and 5 bases from J, with 9 bases between. CDR1 is SEHNR, CDR2 FQNEAQ, per germline (reference sequence). CDR3 DNA: TGTGCCAGCAGCCCCTACCTTACCGGGGAGCTGTTTTTT. Amino acid sequence: CASSPYLTGELFF.

The chain carries TRBV7-3 and TRBJ1-3; 7 bases are shared with TRBD1. Germline trimming cut 4 bases from V and 4 bases from J; bases unmatched to any gene: 4. Germline values: CDR1 SGHTA, CDR2 FQGTGA. The CDR3 consists of 14 residues. CDR3: CASSSGGPGNTIYF. The CDR3, as DNA: TGTGCCAGCAGCTCAGGGGGTCCCGGAAACACCATATATTTT. The full variable domain, rest sourced from reference TRBV7-3 and TRBJ1-3, is GAGVSQTPSNKVTEKGKYVELRCDPISGHTALYWYRQSLGQGPEFLIYFQGTGAADDSGLPNDRFFAVRPEGSVSTLKIQRTERGDSAVYLCASSSGGPGNTIYFGEGSWLTVV.

The table lists this clone with a few counts. The V and J genes are TRBV5-1 and TRBJ1-1; TRBD1 matches at 7 bases. Germline assignment: CDR1 SGHRS and CDR2 YFSETQ. The trim removed 3 bases at V and 5 bases at J, leaving 10 bases unmatched. The CDR3 is 15 amino acids. This CDR3 is CASSWGTGDMTEAFF. The CDR3 DNA sequence: TGCGCCAGCAGCTGGGGAACAGGGGACATGACTGAAGCTTTCTTT.

The chain joins TRBV10-3 to TRBJ2-1, with D possibly TRBD2 on 5 matching bases. The germline gives CDR1 ENHRY, CDR2 SYGVKD. The V end lost 10 bases, the J end lost 4 bases, and 17 bases lay between the germline ends. The CDR3 has 14 amino acids. The CDR3 nucleotides read TGTGCCACTAATCCAGCCACGGGATACAATGAGCAGTTCTTC. This sequence encodes CATNPATGYNEQFF.